The rows below give T cell receptor beta chains drawn from one sample of a study of shared clonotypes between healthy human individuals. Data came from immunoSEQ multiplex PCR; TCRdb stores just in-frame clones and leaves some out. The sample includes 1.5 million to 1.9 million clones, roughly 98% of them seen just once. Sequencing was done on a sample of naive CD4+ T cells sorted from blood. Receptors originate from a young man in good health. CDR3s leave out the opening cysteine and the closing phenylalanine or tryptophan. A D gene is named only where the DNA matches it firmly.

D gene	J gene	V gene	CDR3 protein
TRBD1	TRBJ1-1	TRBV28	ASGRTGGPEAF
-	TRBJ2-3	TRBV14	ASSPTVRTDTQY
-	TRBJ1-2	TRBV27	ASSLAGMYGYT
-	TRBJ1-1	TRBV29-1	SALRWDAEAF
TRBD1	TRBJ1-1	TRBV11-2	ASTSDPRGRGTEAF
-	TRBJ1-4	TRBV18	ASSPPGFNEKLF
TRBD1	TRBJ1-2	TRBV7-3	ASSATGGDFGYT
-	TRBJ2-3	TRBV19	ASRSRADTQY
-	TRBJ2-7	TRBV6-1	ATGELIPYEQY
-	TRBJ2-5	TRBV4-1	ASSQSLVGIRVETQY
TRBD2	TRBJ2-5	TRBV2	ASSVGGRNQETQY
-	TRBJ2-7	TRBV18	ASSQRGGAHEQY
TRBD1	TRBJ2-2	TRBV28	ASNPYLGQGAGGTGELF
-	TRBJ2-7	TRBV29-1	SVIGLDVGSYEQY
-	TRBJ2-7	TRBV9	ASSLRPGTQTLSYEQY
-	TRBJ2-5	TRBV25-1	ASNGASPNQETQY
TRBD1	TRBJ1-1	TRBV4-3	ASSQDMGQGKVNTEAF
-	TRBJ2-7	TRBV5-1	ASSLHSGGYEQY
-	TRBJ1-1	TRBV5-8	ASSFAGVVRTEAF
-	TRBJ1-2	TRBV29-1	SVDETGPYGYT
-	TRBJ2-3	TRBV23-1	ASITSGPDTQY
-	TRBJ2-1	TRBV4-3	ASSQELRTVYNEQF
TRBD1	TRBJ2-2	TRBV19	ASSIPRGQGAGELF
TRBD1	TRBJ1-2	TRBV5-4	ASSLDDRGGYT
TRBD1	TRBJ1-4	TRBV10-3	AISESKTGQGNEKLF
TRBD1	TRBJ2-7	TRBV28	ASRPSRGREQY
-	TRBJ1-1	TRBV2	ASRGQTNTEAF
-	TRBJ1-1	TRBV6-1	ASSPWTADTEAF
-	TRBJ2-7	TRBV28	ASSFGGRATYEQY
TRBD1	TRBJ2-7	TRBV6-1	ASSATGGEAYEQY
-	TRBJ1-3	TRBV2	ASSRKDSGNTIY
TRBD2	TRBJ2-1	TRBV11-2	ASSLGLAGGPINEQF
TRBD1	TRBJ1-4	TRBV2	ASSVDRGNEKLF
TRBD2	TRBJ2-7	TRBV10-2	ASSELLAGAYEQY
-	TRBJ2-7	TRBV5-1	ASSLEVGASYEQY
-	TRBJ2-3	TRBV4-1	ASSPVGSGSTDTQY
TRBD2	TRBJ2-1	TRBV9	ASSTWSGRVSYNEQF
-	TRBJ1-3	TRBV7-9	ASSRPGETIY
-	TRBJ2-2	TRBV6-1	ASRKKVNTGELF
-	TRBJ2-7	TRBV5-1	ASSRQGLDAPY
TRBD2	TRBJ2-5	TRBV5-1	ASSAGDLGTQY
-	TRBJ2-1	TRBV21-1	ATAPGQGPNAGQF
-	TRBJ2-1	TRBV6-5	ASSRAMAYEQF
-	TRBJ2-3	TRBV4-2	ASSQVSGGGTDTQY
TRBD2	TRBJ2-1	TRBV5-4	ASSLGVSGLAGNEQF
TRBD1	TRBJ1-5	TRBV5-8	ASSLRTGRQYSNQPQH
-	TRBJ1-1	TRBV5-4	ASSFPGTEAF
TRBD2	TRBJ2-1	TRBV11-1	ASSLVGASGMPNEQF
TRBD2	TRBJ2-5	TRBV7-7	ASSFKGGETQY
-	-	TRBV9	ASSGRVDRPYEQY
-	TRBJ2-5	TRBV7-7	ASSLGPNIGQAGRETQY
-	TRBJ1-4	TRBV9	ASSARPVGGGKLF
TRBD1	TRBJ2-5	TRBV5-4	ASSSILKDRELTQY
-	TRBJ1-2	TRBV6-1	ASSERGLKTGGYT
TRBD2	TRBJ2-5	TRBV5-1	ASSLAGTSGQETQY